The next 5 T cell receptor beta chains were all read from a single sample in a study of T-cell memory formation after mild COVID-19. TCRdb used MiXCR to reprocess the 5' RACE reads, holding one entry per CDR3 protein. Of about 410,000 distinct CDR3 sequences listed, roughly a quarter are singletons. Specimen: PBMCs or a T cell subset sorted from them (not recorded which). All receptors come from an adult woman who had mild COVID-19 (a few samples of this study predate the infection). Cell type and time point are not known.

This clonotype was observed a few times. This chain links TRBV7-2 with TRBJ2-7, with 11 bases aligning to TRBD2. The V segment lost 5 bases and the J segment 6 bases; nucleotides outside the gene matches: 9. Germline assignment: CDR1 SGHTA and CDR2 FQGNSA. The CDR3 has 15 residues. DNA of the CDR3: TGTGCCAGCAGCAAGCCTCCCGGGACTAGCGGCGAGCAGTACTTC. Encoded protein: CASSKPPGTSGEQYF.

The DNA for the CDR3 is TGTGCCAGCAGCCGGGCTAGCGGGGCGGGCACAGATACGCAGTATTTT. This translates into CASSRASGAGTDTQYF. The gene calls are TRBV5-4 and TRBJ2-3; the match to TRBD2 covers 9 bases. The germline gives CDR1 SGHNT, CDR2 YYREEE (reference sequence). V lost 4 bases, J lost 1 base, and 7 bases stayed unmatched. The CDR3 loop spans 16 amino acids.

V usage is TRBV30 and J usage is TRBJ1-1; tentative D call: TRBD1 (6 bases). V was shortened by 2 bases and J by 1 base, with 11 bases between the two germline ends. Germline V gene lookup returns CDR1 GTSNPN and CDR2 SVGIG (reference sequence). The CDR3 is 14 residues long. The CDR3 DNA follows: TGTGCCTGGAGTAGGGGGACGGGGAACACTGAAGCTTTCTTT. Protein sequence: CAWSRGTGNTEAFF.

The chain links TRBV2 to TRBJ2-5, with a possible D match to TRBD1 (8 bases). Trimming stripped 10 bases from V and 6 bases from J, with 18 bases between. The CDR3 is 13 residues long. Germline CDR1 and CDR2: SNHLY and FYNNEI. This CDR3 reads CATGGQGGKTQYF. The CDR3 bases are TGTGCCACGGGAGGACAGGGCGGTAAGACCCAGTACTTC.

This clonotype was observed a few times. One end of the junction is discordant with germline, which a read error may explain. CDR3 in amino acids: CASKFGSSAGKLFF. CDR3 in DNA: TGTGCCAGCAAGTTTGGAAGTAGCGCCGGGAAGCTGTTTTTT. The V call is TRBV2, the J call TRBJ2-2; weak D call: TRBD2 (5 bases). The CDR3 has 14 residues. Germline CDR1 reads SNHLY; CDR2 reads FYNNEI. Variable domain in full (rest from reference TRBV2 and TRBJ2-2): EPEVTQTPSHQVTQMGQEVILRCVPISNHLYFYWYRQILGQKVEFLVSFYNNEISEKSEIFDDQFSVERPDGSNFTLKIRSTKLEDSAMYFCASKFGSSAGKLFFGEGSRLTVL.